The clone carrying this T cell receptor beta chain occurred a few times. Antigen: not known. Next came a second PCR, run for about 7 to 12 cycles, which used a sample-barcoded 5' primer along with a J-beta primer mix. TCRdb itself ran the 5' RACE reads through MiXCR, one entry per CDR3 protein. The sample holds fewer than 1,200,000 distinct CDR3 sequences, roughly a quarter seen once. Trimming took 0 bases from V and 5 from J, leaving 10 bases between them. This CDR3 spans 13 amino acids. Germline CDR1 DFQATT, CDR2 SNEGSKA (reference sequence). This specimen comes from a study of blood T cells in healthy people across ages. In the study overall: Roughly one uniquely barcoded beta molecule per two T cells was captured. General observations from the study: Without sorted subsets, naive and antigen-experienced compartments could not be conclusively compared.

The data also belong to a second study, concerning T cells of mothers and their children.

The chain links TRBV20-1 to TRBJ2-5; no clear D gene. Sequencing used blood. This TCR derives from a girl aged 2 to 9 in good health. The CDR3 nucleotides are TGCAGTGCTAGAGATCGTATGGACGAGACCCAGTACTTC. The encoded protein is CSARDRMDETQYF.